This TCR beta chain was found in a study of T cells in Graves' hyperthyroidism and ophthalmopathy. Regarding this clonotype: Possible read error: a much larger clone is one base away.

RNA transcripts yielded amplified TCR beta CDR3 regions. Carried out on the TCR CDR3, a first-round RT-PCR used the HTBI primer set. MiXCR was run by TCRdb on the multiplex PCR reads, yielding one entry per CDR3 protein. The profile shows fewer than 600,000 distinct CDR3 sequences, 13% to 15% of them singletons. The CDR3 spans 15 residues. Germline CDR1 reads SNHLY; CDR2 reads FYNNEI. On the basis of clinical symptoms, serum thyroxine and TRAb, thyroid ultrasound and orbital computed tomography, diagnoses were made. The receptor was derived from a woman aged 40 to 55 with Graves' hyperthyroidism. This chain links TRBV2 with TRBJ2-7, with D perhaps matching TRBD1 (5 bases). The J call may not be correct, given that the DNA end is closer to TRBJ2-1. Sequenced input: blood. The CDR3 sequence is CASSGVRDGAYEQFF. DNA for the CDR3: TGTGCCAGCAGTGGCGTCAGGGATGGAGCCTACGAGCAGTTCTTC.